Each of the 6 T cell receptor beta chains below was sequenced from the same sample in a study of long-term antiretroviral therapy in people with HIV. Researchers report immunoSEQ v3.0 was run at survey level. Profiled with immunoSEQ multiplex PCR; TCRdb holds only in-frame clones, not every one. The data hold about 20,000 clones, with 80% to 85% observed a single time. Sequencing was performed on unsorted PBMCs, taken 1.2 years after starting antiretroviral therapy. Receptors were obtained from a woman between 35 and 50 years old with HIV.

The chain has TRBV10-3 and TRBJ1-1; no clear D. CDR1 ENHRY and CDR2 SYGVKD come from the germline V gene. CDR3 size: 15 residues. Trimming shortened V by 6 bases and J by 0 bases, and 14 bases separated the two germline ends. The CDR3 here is CAIREGGGMNTEAFF. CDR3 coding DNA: TGTGCCATCAGGGAGGGAGGTGGAATGAACACTGAAGCTTTCTTT.

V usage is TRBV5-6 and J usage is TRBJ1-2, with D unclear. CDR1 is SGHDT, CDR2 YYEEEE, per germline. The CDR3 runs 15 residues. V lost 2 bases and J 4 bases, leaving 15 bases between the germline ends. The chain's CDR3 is CASSFLPRNGYGYTF. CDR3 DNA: TGTGCCAGCAGCTTTCTGCCCAGGAACGGCTATGGCTACACCTTC.

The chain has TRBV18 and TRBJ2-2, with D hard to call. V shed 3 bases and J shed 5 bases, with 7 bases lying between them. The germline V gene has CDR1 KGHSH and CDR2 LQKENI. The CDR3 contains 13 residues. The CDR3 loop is CASSPASTGELFF. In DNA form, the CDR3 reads TGTGCCAGCTCACCTGCCAGTACCGGGGAGCTGTTTTTT.

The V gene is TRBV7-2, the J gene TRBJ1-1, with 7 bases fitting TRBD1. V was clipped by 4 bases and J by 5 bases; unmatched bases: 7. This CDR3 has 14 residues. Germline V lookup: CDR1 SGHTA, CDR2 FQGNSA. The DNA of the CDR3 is TGTGCCAGCAGCTCGACAGGGTACGGGACTGAAGCTTTCTTT. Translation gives CASSSTGYGTEAFF.

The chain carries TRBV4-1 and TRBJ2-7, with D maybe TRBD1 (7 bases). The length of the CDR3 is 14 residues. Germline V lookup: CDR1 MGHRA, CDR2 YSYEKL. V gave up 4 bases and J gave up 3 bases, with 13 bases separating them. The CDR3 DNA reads TGCGCCAGCAGCCTCGCGGGACAGAGCTACGAGCAGTACTTC. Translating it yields CASSLAGQSYEQYF.

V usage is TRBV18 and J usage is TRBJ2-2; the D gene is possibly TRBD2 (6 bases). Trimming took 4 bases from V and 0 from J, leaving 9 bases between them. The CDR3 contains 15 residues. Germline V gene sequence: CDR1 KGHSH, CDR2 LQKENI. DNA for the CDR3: TGTGCCAGCTCACGGGACTCCTCGAACACCGGGGAGCTGTTTTTT. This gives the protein CASSRDSSNTGELFF.